This T cell receptor beta chain comes out of a study of T-cell memory formation after mild COVID-19. Study-wide findings and caveats: In second-wave clones peaking day 37, SARS-CoV-2 specificity remained unconfirmed. Contracting clones from day 15 to 85 showed balanced CD4/CD8; later expanders favored CD4+. Detection of some responders pre-infection suggested pre-existing cross-reactive memory T cells participated.

V gave up 1 base and J gave up 2 bases, with 5 bases separating them. Germline CDR1 and CDR2: MGHRA and YSYEKL. The CDR3 has 13 amino acids. TCRdb itself ran the 5' RACE reads through MiXCR, one entry per CDR3 protein. The sample shows 190,000 or so distinct CDR3 sequences, around 30% of them seen only once. This clonotype was seen a handful of times. Its antigen is not identified. Sequenced sample: PBMCs or a T cell subset sorted from them (not recorded which). The chain carries TRBV4-1 and TRBJ2-5; D is unclear. This TCR was sampled from an adult woman who had mild COVID-19 (a few samples of this study predate the infection). Cell type and time point are not known. In nucleotides, the CDR3 is TGCGCCAGCAGCCAAGCGCTGCAAGAGACCCAGTACTTC. Its protein product is CASSQALQETQYF.